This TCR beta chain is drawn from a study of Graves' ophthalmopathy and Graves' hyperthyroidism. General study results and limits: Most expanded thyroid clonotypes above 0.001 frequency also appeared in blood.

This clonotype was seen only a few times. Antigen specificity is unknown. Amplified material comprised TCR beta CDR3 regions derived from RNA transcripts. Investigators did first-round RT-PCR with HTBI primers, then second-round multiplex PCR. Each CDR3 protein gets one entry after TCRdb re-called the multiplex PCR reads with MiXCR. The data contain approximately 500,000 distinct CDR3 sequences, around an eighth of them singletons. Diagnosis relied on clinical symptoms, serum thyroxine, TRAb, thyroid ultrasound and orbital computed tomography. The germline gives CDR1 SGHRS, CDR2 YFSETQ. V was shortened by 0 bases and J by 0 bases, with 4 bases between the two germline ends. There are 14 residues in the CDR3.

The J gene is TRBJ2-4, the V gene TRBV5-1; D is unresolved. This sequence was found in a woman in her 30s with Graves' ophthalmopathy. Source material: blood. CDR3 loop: CASSLDIAKNIQYF. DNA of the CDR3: TGCGCCAGCAGCTTGGATATAGCCAAAAACATTCAGTACTTC.